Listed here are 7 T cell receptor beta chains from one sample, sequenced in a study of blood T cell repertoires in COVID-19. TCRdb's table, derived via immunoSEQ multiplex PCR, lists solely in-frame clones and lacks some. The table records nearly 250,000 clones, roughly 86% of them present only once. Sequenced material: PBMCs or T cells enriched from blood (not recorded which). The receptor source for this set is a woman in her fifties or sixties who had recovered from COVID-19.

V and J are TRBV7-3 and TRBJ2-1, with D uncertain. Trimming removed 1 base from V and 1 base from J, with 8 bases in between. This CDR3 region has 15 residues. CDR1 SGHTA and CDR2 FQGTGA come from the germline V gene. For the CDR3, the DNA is TGTGCCAGCAGCTTAATGGCAAATTCCTACAATGAGCAGTTCTTC. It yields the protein CASSLMANSYNEQFF.

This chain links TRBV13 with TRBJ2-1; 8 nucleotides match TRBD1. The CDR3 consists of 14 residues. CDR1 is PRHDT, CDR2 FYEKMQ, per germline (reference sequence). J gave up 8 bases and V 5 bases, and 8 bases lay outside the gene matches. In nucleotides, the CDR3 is TGTGCCAGCAGCCAAGGACAGGGTGGCGATGAGCAGTTCTTC. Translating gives CASSQGQGGDEQFF.

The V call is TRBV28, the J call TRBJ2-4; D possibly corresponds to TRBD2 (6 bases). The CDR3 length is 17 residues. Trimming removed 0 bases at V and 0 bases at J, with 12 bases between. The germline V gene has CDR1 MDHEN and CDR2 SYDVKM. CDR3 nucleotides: TGTGCCAGCAGTTTATGGACCGGCGGGGTAGCCAAAAACATTCAGTACTTC. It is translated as CASSLWTGGVAKNIQYF.

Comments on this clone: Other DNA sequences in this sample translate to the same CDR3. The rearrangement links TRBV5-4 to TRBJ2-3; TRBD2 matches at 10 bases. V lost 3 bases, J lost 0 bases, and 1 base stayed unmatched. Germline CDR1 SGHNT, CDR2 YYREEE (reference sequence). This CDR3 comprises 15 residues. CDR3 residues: CASSSSGSSTDTQYF. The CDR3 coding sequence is TGTGCCAGCAGCTCTAGCGGGAGTAGCACAGATACGCAGTATTTT.

In nucleotides, the CDR3 is TGTGCCAGTAGTGAGTGGTTCGATCAGCCCCAGCATTTT. Translating gives CASSEWFDQPQHF. The chain joins TRBV19 to TRBJ1-5; D unresolved. CDR1 LNHDA and CDR2 SQIVND come from the germline V gene (reference sequence). This CDR3 region has 13 residues. The V end was cut by 5 bases, the J end by 5 bases, with 10 bases between. The whole variable domain, filled in from reference TRBV19 and TRBJ1-5, reads DGGITQSPKYLFRKEGQNVTLSCEQNLNHDAMYWYRQDPGQGLRLIYYSQIVNDFQKGDIAEGYSVSREKKESFPLTVTSAQKNPTAFYLCASSEWFDQPQHFGDGTRLSIL.

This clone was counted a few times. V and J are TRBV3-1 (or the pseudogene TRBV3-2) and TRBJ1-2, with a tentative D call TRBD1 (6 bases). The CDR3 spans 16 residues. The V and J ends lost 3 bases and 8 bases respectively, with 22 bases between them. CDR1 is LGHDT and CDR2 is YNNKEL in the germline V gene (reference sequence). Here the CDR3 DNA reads TGTGCCAGCAGCCAGAGACCAACAGGGTCGAGGGGAGGCTACACCTTC. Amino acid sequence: CASSQRPTGSRGGYTF.

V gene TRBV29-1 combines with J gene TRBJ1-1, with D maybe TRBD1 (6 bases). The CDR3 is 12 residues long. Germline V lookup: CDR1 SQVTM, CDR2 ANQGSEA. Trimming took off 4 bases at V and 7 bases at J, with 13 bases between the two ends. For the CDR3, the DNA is TGCAGCGTTGGGGGGCAGGGGATTGAAGCTTTCTTT. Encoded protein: CSVGGQGIEAFF.